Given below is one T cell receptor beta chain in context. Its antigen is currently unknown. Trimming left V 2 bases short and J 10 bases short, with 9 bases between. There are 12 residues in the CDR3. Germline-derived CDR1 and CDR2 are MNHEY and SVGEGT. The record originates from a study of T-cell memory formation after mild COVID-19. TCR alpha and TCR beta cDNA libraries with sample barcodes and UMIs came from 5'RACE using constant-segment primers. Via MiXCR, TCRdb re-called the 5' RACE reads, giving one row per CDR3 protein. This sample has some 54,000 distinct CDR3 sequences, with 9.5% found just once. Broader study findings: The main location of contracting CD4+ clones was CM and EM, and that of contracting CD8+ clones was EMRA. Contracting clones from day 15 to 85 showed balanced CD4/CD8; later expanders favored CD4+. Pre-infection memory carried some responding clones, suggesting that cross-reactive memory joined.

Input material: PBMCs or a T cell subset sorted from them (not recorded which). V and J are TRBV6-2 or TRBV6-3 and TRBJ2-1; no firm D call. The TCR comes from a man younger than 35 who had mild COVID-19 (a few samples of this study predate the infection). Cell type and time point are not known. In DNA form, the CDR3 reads TGTGCCAGCAGTTACGAAGTCTCCGAGCAGTTCTTC. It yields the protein CASSYEVSEQFF.